The count of the clone carrying this T cell receptor (beta chain) is one. Its antigen is unidentified. This sample stems from a study of CD8 T cells in ankylosing spondylitis. Study results and caveats: Among TCR beta sequences, a motif of eight highly homologous variants appeared characteristic of ankylosing spondylitis blood.

Quantitative barcoded 5'-RACE was used to prepare TCR beta libraries. TCRdb passed the 5' RACE reads through MiXCR, listing each CDR3 protein once. The sample consists of roughly 450,000 distinct CDR3 sequences, 20% to 30% of them appearing once. The sequenced material came from blood, either unsorted or a sorted T cell fraction (not recorded which). The TCR comes from a male donor with ankylosing spondylitis.

The CDR3 DNA is TGTGCCAACCTAGGGGGGCCCGCGAACACCGGGGAGCTGTTTTTT. It is translated as CANLGGPANTGELFF. V and J are TRBV7-2 and TRBJ2-2; perhaps D is TRBD1 or TRBD2 (6 bases each). V gave up 10 bases and J gave up 0 bases, with 15 bases separating them. Looked up from germline, CDR1 is SGHTA and CDR2 is FQGNSA. This CDR3 contains 15 residues.